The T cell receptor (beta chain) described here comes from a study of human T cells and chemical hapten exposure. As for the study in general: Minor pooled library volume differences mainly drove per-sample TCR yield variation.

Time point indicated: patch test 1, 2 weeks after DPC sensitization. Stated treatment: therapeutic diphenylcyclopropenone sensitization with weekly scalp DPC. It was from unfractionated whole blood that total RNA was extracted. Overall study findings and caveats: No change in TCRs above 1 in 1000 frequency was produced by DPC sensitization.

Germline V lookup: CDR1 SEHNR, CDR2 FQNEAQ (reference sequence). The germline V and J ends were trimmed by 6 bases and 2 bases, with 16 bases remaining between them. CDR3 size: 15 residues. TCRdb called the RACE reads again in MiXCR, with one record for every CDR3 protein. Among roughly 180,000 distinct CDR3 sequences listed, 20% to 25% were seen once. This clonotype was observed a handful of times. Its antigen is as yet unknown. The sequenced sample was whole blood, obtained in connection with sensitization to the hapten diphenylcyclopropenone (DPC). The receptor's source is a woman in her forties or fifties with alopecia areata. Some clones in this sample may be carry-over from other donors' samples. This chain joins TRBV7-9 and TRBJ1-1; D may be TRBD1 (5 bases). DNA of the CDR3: TGTGCCAGCAGTCCGGTCGGGGGTTCTAACACTGAAGCTTTCTTT. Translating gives CASSPVGGSNTEAFF.